The source of this TCR beta chain is a study of response to subunit inactivated influenza vaccine. Overall study results and limits: Only a handful of new T cells, the authors suggested, are recruited with each seasonal influenza vaccination.

This clonotype has just a few counts. The antigen is unknown. In TCRdb, the RT-PCR reads were re-called with MiXCR into one record per CDR3 protein. This sample yields hundreds of thousands of distinct CDR3 sequences, of which around 20% are seen a single time; approximately 11% belongs to the top ten. Trimming removed 4 bases at V and 5 bases at J, with 15 bases between. CDR3 length: 14 residues. The germline gives CDR1 KGHSH, CDR2 LQKENI. This specimen consisted of PBMCs from blood, obtained approximately 5 days after vaccination. This rearrangement joins TRBV18 to TRBJ2-7; tentative D call: TRBD1 (6 bases). This clonotype originated in a man in his fifties or sixties who received an inactivated influenza vaccine. The DNA for the CDR3 is TGTGCCAGCTCACGGACAGCCCAGCAGGACGAGCAGTACTTC. Protein sequence: CASSRTAQQDEQYF.